This entry features one TCR beta chain sequence. Its antigen is not known. Produced via immunoSEQ multiplex PCR; TCRdb's table is partial and in-frame only. The sample includes some 4,800 clones, more than 75% of them seen just once. The entry originates in a study of lymphopenia after photon versus proton radiotherapy. Study-wide results and caveats: Proton therapy kept repertoires fairly stable, unlike photons, which gained effector/memory cells.

The CDR3 is made up of 11 amino acids. Germline CDR1 and CDR2: SQVTM and ANQGSEA. V was pared by 6 bases and J by 12 bases, with 15 bases between. This rearrangement joins TRBV29-1 to TRBJ2-1; D possibly corresponds to TRBD1 (5 bases). This clonotype originated in a young man with gastric cancer. The sample in question was peripheral blood, obtained from a patient treated with photon-based radiotherapy. The CDR3, as DNA: TGCAGCGTCGCCAAAGGGCAGGGGCAGTTCTTC. The encoded protein is CSVAKGQGQFF.